The 14 T cell receptor beta chains given below trace back to one sample, sequenced in a study of CD8 T cells in Susac syndrome. Reverse transcription of roughly 0.45 to 1 ug RNA used random hexamers. TCRdb redid the calling of the immunoSEQ multiplex PCR reads with MiXCR, one entry per CDR3 protein. The table includes approximately 190,000 distinct CDR3 sequences, 95% detected once. The sequenced sample was CD8+ T cells from PBMCs. The receptors stem from a human donor with Susac syndrome.

The chain is built from TRBV15 and TRBJ1-1, with 7 bases matching TRBD1. The length of the CDR3 is 16 residues. J lost 0 bases, V lost 1 base, and 5 bases had no gene match. Germline CDR1 reads LNHNV; CDR2 reads YYDKDF (reference sequence). CDR3 region: CATSRAPGQLNTEAFF. CDR3 coding DNA: TGTGCCACCAGCAGAGCACCGGGACAGCTGAACACTGAAGCTTTCTTT.

The rearrangement uses TRBV20-1 and TRBJ2-5, with D hard to call. CDR3 size: 15 residues. V shed 1 base and J shed 0 bases, with 12 bases lying between them. The germline V gene has CDR1 DFQATT and CDR2 SNEGSKA (reference sequence). The CDR3 sequence: CSARVFGSDQETQYF. CDR3 in DNA: TGCAGTGCTAGAGTCTTTGGGTCCGACCAAGAGACCCAGTACTTC.

The chain is built from TRBV7-9 and TRBJ2-3, with 7 bases that match TRBD1. The CDR3 extends over 17 amino acids. The germline gives CDR1 SEHNR, CDR2 FQNEAQ (reference sequence). With V trimmed by 3 bases and J by 1 base, 10 bases remained unmatched. In DNA form, the CDR3 reads TGTGCCAGCAGCTTCACCCAGACAGGGTGGGGCACAGATACGCAGTATTTT. This translates into CASSFTQTGWGTDTQYF.

V is TRBV28 and J is TRBJ1-5; the D gene is possibly TRBD1 (5 bases). The CDR3 has 12 residues. V gave up 6 bases and J gave up 9 bases, with 12 bases separating them. Germline V gene sequence: CDR1 MDHEN, CDR2 SYDVKM. The CDR3 spells CASRVQGRPQHF. DNA for the CDR3: TGTGCCAGCAGAGTCCAGGGAAGGCCCCAGCATTTT.

V is TRBV19 and J is TRBJ2-1; 9 bases line up with TRBD1. J lost 10 bases, V lost 1 base, and 8 bases had no gene match. Looked up from germline, CDR1 is LNHDA and CDR2 is SQIVND (reference sequence). The CDR3 extends over 15 amino acids. The DNA of the CDR3 is TGTGCCAGTAGTATAGCCGGGACAGGGACAGGGGAGCAGTTCTTC. It translates to CASSIAGTGTGEQFF.

The chain uses TRBV2 and TRBJ2-7, with D unresolved. Germline-derived CDR1 and CDR2 are SNHLY and FYNNEI. V lost 5 bases and J 2 bases, leaving 10 bases between the germline ends. The length of the CDR3 is 13 residues. CDR3 nucleotide sequence: TGTGCCAGCAGTATAACCCCGACCTACGAGCAGTACTTC. Its protein is CASSITPTYEQYF.

The chain combines TRBV27 with TRBJ2-1; TRBD2 matches 12 bases. The CDR3 runs to 16 residues. J lost 8 bases, V lost 1 base, and 6 bases had no gene match. From germline, CDR1 is MNHEY and CDR2 SMNVEV (reference sequence). The CDR3 here is CASSLFWTSGTDEQFF. CDR3 nucleotides: TGTGCCAGCAGTTTATTCTGGACTAGCGGGACTGATGAGCAGTTCTTC.

This chain links TRBV7-9 with TRBJ2-1; 9 bases map to TRBD1. Germline V gives CDR1 SEHNR, CDR2 FQNEAQ (reference sequence). This CDR3 has 16 amino acids. Trimming removed 2 bases from V and 5 bases from J; junction bases left unmatched: 7. The CDR3 region is CASSLLQGAIDNEQFF. The CDR3 DNA follows: TGTGCCAGCAGCTTATTACAGGGGGCTATCGACAATGAGCAGTTCTTC. The full variable domain, with the rest looked up from reference TRBV7-9 and TRBJ2-1, is DTGVSQNPRHKITKRGQNVTFRCDPISEHNRLYWYRQTLGQGPEFLTYFQNEAQLEKSRLLSDRFSAERPKGSFSTLEIQRTEQGDSAMYLCASSLLQGAIDNEQFFGPGTRLTVL.

CDR3 sequence (DNA): TGCGCCAGCAGCCAGGGTCAGGCCTCCTACGAGCAGTACTTC. Protein: CASSQGQASYEQYF. The chain joins TRBV4-1 to TRBJ2-7; D is undetermined. Germline V gives CDR1 MGHRA, CDR2 YSYEKL. The CDR3 loop spans 14 amino acids. V was shortened by 3 bases and J by 0 bases, with 9 bases between the two germline ends.

V usage is TRBV29-1 and J usage is TRBJ1-2; 7 bases line up with TRBD1. Per germline, CDR1 SQVTM and CDR2 ANQGSEA. Trimming at V came to 4 bases and at J to 4 bases, leaving 9 bases not matched to a gene. This CDR3 contains 14 residues. This CDR3 is CSVGVTGVGYGYTF. Written as DNA, the CDR3 is TGCAGCGTTGGGGTCACAGGGGTAGGCTATGGCTACACCTTC.

This sequence joins TRBV19 and TRBJ1-1; TRBD1 might be the D (5 bases). The V gene's germline CDR1 is LNHDA and CDR2 SQIVND (reference sequence). Trimming took 3 bases from V and 8 from J, leaving 10 bases between them. The CDR3 length is 12 residues. In nucleotides, the CDR3 is TGTGCCAGTAGTATTGGGGCAGGCGAAGCTTTCTTT. It translates to CASSIGAGEAFF.

V usage is TRBV27 and J usage is TRBJ2-2, with 7 bases identical to TRBD2. CDR3 length: 16 residues. Germline CDR1 and CDR2: MNHEY and SMNVEV (reference sequence). After removal of 0 bases from V and 6 bases from J, the junction contained 7 bases not matched to a gene. CDR3: CASSLSFGRGAGELFF. The CDR3 coding sequence is TGTGCCAGCAGTTTATCCTTTGGGAGGGGCGCCGGGGAGCTGTTTTTT.

The V and J genes are TRBV29-1 and TRBJ2-2; 11 bases fit TRBD1. The ends lost 7 bases at V and 2 bases at J; junction bases unmatched: 6. Germline-derived CDR1 and CDR2 are SQVTM and ANQGSEA. CDR3 length: 15 residues. As DNA, the CDR3 is TGCAGCGCAAGGGGACAGGGGGTTAACACCGGGGAGCTGTTTTTT. Its protein product is CSARGQGVNTGELFF.

The gene calls are TRBV4-2 and TRBJ1-5; D ambiguous. V was pared by 1 base and J by 4 bases, with 8 bases between. CDR1 is LGHNA, CDR2 YNFKEQ, per germline. The CDR3 totals 14 residues. The CDR3 loop is CASSQGTDNQPQHF. Here the CDR3 DNA reads TGTGCCAGCAGCCAAGGCACAGATAATCAGCCCCAGCATTTT.